In this sample, the clone carrying this T cell receptor (beta chain) turned up many times. Its antigen is undetermined. Cyclophosphamide on days +3 and +4 followed busulfan-fludarabine conditioning and a marrow graft. These data come from a study of T cells after posttransplantation cyclophosphamide. V dropped 0 bases and J dropped 0; count of bases not matched to a gene: 17. Germline loops: CDR1 KGHSH, CDR2 LQKENI. The CDR3 contains 21 residues. General study findings and limits: Blood and skin or GI T cell repertoires showed limited TRB overlap. Donor-recipient repertoire similarity was low at 1-2 months, rising over year one. After PTCy, TRB diversity resembled that of CNI/methotrexate controls.

Some clones are missing from TCRdb's copy, which holds only in-frame ones; the method was immunoSEQ multiplex PCR. The sample contains 10,000 to 13,000 clones, none occurring once; roughly 13% lies in the top ten. The TCR sequence derives from a female patient between 40 and 55 years old who received an allogeneic stem cell transplant from a related donor, was CMV-positive, and had no GVHD. Some T cells may be the graft donor's. This chain uses TRBV18 with TRBJ2-1, with TRBD2 matching 7 bases. The input for sequencing was PBMCs, taken after allogeneic stem cell transplant with posttransplant cyclophosphamide. CDR3 in DNA: TGTGCCAGCTCACCACCGGTAAAGTTTACCCCTAGCGGAATCTCCTACAATGAGCAGTTCTTC. Translation gives CASSPPVKFTPSGISYNEQFF.